Following are 17 T cell receptor beta chains from one sample sequenced in a study of vaccination effects on CD4 cells after COVID-19. Sequenced by immunoSEQ multiplex PCR; TCRdb stores in-frame clones only, minus some. The sample has about 41,000 clones, around 70% seen once; the top ten hold roughly 24%. Antigen-specific CD4+ T cells were expanded (with viral peptide pools) by the ViraFEST assay ahead of sequencing. Having been cultured for under twelve days, the cells underwent CD4+ T cell isolation. Recipients of the vaccine had no prior SARS-CoV-2 infection and negative nucleocapsid antibodies. No antigen has been assigned to these receptors. The sample consisted of CD4+ T cells from PBMCs cultured with HCoV-OC43 spike peptides, taken before COVID-19 vaccination. Noted subset: HCoV-OC43 spike overlapping peptide pool stimulation. Every receptor here comes from a human donor who received a COVID-19 vaccine.

The rearrangement uses TRBV27 and TRBJ1-2, with TRBD1 matching over 10 bases. J was trimmed by 8 bases and V by 5 bases; bases with no gene match: 8. The CDR3 totals 14 residues. Germline values: CDR1 MNHEY, CDR2 SMNVEV (reference sequence). CDR3 coding DNA: TGTGCCAGCAGTCCCCGACAGGGGGCGCAGGGCTACACCTTC. Translated: CASSPRQGAQGYTF.

This sequence joins TRBV11-2 and TRBJ1-3; the D gene is possibly TRBD1 (5 bases). The germline V gene has CDR1 SGHAT and CDR2 FQNNGV. This CDR3 is built from 13 residues. The V gene lost 2 bases and the J gene lost 7 bases, with 9 bases spanning the gap. The CDR3 nucleotides are TGTGCCAGCAGCTTATCAGGGTCCAACACCATATATTTT. This sequence encodes CASSLSGSNTIYF. Variable domain in full (rest from reference TRBV11-2 and TRBJ1-3): EAGVAQSPRYKIIEKRQSVAFWCNPISGHATLYWYQQILGQGPKLLIQFQNNGVVDDSQLPKDRFSAERLKGVDSTLKIQPAKLEDSAVYLCASSLSGSNTIYFGEGSWLTVV.

The CDR3 DNA reads as TGTGCCAGCAGCGACCAGGGGGCTGGAAACACCATATATTTT. Amino acid sequence: CASSDQGAGNTIYF. The chain carries TRBV9 and TRBJ1-3, with TRBD1 matching 7 bases. V lost 3 bases and J lost 2; bases outside the gene matches: 2. Germline values: CDR1 SGDLS, CDR2 YYNGEE. The CDR3 spans 14 residues.

V usage is TRBV3-1 (or the pseudogene TRBV3-2) and J usage is TRBJ1-1; weak D call: TRBD1 (6 bases). Trimming removed 4 bases from V and 5 bases from J, with 11 bases in between. The CDR3 covers 13 residues. Germline values: CDR1 LGHDT, CDR2 YNNKEL (reference sequence). The CDR3 loop reads CASSLSQGTEAFF. In nucleotides, the CDR3 is TGTGCCAGCAGCCTATCACAGGGTACTGAAGCTTTCTTT.

The chain has TRBV12-5 and TRBJ1-1; D is ambiguous. This CDR3 contains 14 residues. Germline V gene data show CDR1 as LGHNT and CDR2 as FRNRAP. V was pared by 1 base and J by 0 bases, with 6 bases between. Here the CDR3 reads CASGLGTVNTEAFF. The CDR3, as DNA: TGTGCTAGTGGTTTGGGGACGGTGAACACTGAAGCTTTCTTT.

Comment on this clone: Compared with germline, one end of the junction differs, possibly owing to a read error. This chain connects TRBV4-1 to TRBJ2-1; D is ambiguous. Germline-derived CDR1 and CDR2 are MGHRA and YSYEKL. The length of the CDR3 is 16 residues. Written as DNA, the CDR3 is TGCGCCAGCAGACAAGATAGTCTGAAATCAAGGAATGAGCAGTTCTTC. Translating gives CASRQDSLKSRNEQFF.

The chain has TRBV19 and TRBJ2-2; D may be TRBD1 or TRBD2 (6 bases each). The CDR3 is 15 residues long. Germline V lookup: CDR1 LNHDA, CDR2 SQIVND (reference sequence). Trimming stripped 6 bases from V and 0 bases from J, with 11 bases between. The CDR3 nucleotides are TGTGCCAGTAGGAAGGGGGGCGCGAACACCGGGGAGCTGTTTTTT. The encoded protein is CASRKGGANTGELFF.

Only a few counts were recorded for this clone. The V call is TRBV6-5, the J call TRBJ1-5; 7 positions match TRBD1. Germline values: CDR1 MNHEY, CDR2 SVGAGI. CDR3 length: 13 residues. The V and J ends lost 6 bases and 4 bases, in that order; junction bases with no gene match: 3. CDR3: CASRMTGNQPQHF. The CDR3, as DNA: TGTGCCAGCAGGATGACAGGGAATCAGCCCCAGCATTTT.

This chain joins TRBV7-2 and TRBJ2-3, with a weak D call TRBD2 (5 bases). CDR1 and CDR2 (germline): SGHTA, FQGNSA. This CDR3 is 16 amino acids long. V gave up 5 bases and J gave up 4 bases, with 19 bases separating them. The CDR3 bases are TGTGCCAGCAGCGTCTCGCTTGGAATGAGGGCAGATACGCAGTATTTT. It codes for CASSVSLGMRADTQYF.

This clone is a singleton in its sample. This chain connects TRBV2 to TRBJ2-1, with TRBD1 identical over 8 bases. Per germline, CDR1 SNHLY and CDR2 FYNNEI. This CDR3 contains 12 residues. The V segment lost 6 bases and the J segment 13 bases; nucleotides outside the gene matches: 8. The CDR3 nucleotides are TGTGCCAGCAGCGAGGACAGGGAGGAACAGTTCTTC. This sequence encodes CASSEDREEQFF.

The rearrangement joins TRBV3-1 (or the pseudogene TRBV3-2) to TRBJ1-1; no definite D call. Germline CDR1 LGHDT, CDR2 YNNKEL (reference sequence). V gave up 1 base and J gave up 4 bases, with 7 bases separating them. This CDR3 comprises 13 residues. The DNA of the CDR3 is TGTGCCAGCAGCCAAGTGCCGGGCACTGAAGCTTTCTTT. Its protein product is CASSQVPGTEAFF.

This clone was counted once. The gene calls are TRBV27 and TRBJ1-4; weak D call: TRBD1 (5 bases). Germline assignment: CDR1 MNHEY and CDR2 SMNVEV (reference sequence). The V end was cut by 5 bases, the J end by 7 bases, with 17 bases between. The CDR3 runs 15 residues. The CDR3 DNA sequence: TGTGCCAGCAGTAATAAGGGTGGAGGGGTTGAAAAACTGTTTTTT. Residues: CASSNKGGGVEKLFF. The variable domain in full, with the rest retrieved from reference TRBV27 and TRBJ1-4, is EAQVTQNPRYLITVTGKKLTVTCSQNMNHEYMSWYRQDPGLGLRQIYYSMNVEVTDKGDVPEGYKVSRKEKRNFPLILESPSPNQTSLYFCASSNKGGGVEKLFFGSGTQLSVL.

This clone was detected once. V gene TRBV5-4 combines with J gene TRBJ2-7, with 9 bases that match TRBD1. V lost 4 bases to trimming and J lost 2 bases; unmatched junction nucleotides: 4. The CDR3 totals 14 residues. The V gene's germline CDR1 is SGHNT and CDR2 YYREEE (reference sequence). CDR3 amino acids: CASSVDRGPYEQYF. DNA of the CDR3: TGTGCCAGCAGCGTGGACAGGGGTCCCTACGAGCAGTACTTC.

This clone has just a few counts. The gene calls are TRBV9 and TRBJ1-3; D uncertain. V lost 0 bases and J 0 bases, leaving 7 bases between the germline ends. CDR3 length equals 15 residues. CDR1 is SGDLS, CDR2 YYNGEE, per germline. This CDR3 reads CASSVDGNSGNTIYF. In DNA form, the CDR3 reads TGTGCCAGCAGCGTAGACGGAAACTCTGGAAACACCATATATTTT.

This sequence joins TRBV19 and TRBJ1-1, with 8 bases that match TRBD1. V lost 6 bases to trimming and J lost 10 bases; unmatched junction nucleotides: 16. Germline V gene data show CDR1 as LNHDA and CDR2 as SQIVND (reference sequence). CDR3 size: 15 residues. The DNA for the CDR3 is TGTGCCAGTAGACCCGAAGGACAGGGAGGCGGTCGAGCTTTCTTT. Translating gives CASRPEGQGGGRAFF.

The rearrangement joins TRBV7-9 to TRBJ1-4; tentatively, D is TRBD1 (6 bases). With 5 bases removed from V and 8 bases from J, the gap between germline ends came to 15 bases. CDR1 SEHNR and CDR2 FQNEAQ come from the germline V gene (reference sequence). The CDR3 totals 14 residues. The CDR3 is CASSQQGRVEKLFF. The CDR3 DNA is TGTGCCAGCAGCCAACAGGGCAGGGTGGAAAAACTGTTTTTT.

In this sample, this clone turned up a few times. The chain couples TRBV5-1 to TRBJ2-5; 8 positions match TRBD2. V lost 0 bases, J lost 10 bases, and 11 bases stayed unmatched. Germline V CDR1 and CDR2: SGHRS, YFSETQ. The length of the CDR3 is 15 residues. In DNA form, the CDR3 reads TGCGCCAGCAGCTTGGCCGCGGTAGCGGGACTCGACCAGTACTTC. Translating gives CASSLAAVAGLDQYF.